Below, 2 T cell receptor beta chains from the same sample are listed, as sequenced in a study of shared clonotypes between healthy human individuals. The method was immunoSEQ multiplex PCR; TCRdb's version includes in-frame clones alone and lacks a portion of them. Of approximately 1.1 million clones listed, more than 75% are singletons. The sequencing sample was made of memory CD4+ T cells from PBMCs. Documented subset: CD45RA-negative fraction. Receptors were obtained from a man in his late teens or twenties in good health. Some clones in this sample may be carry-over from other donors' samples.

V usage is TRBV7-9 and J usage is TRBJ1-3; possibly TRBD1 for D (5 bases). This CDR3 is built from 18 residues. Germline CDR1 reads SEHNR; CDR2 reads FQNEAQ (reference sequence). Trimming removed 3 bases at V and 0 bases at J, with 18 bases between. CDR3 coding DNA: TGTGCCAGCAGCTTTAATATGGAGGGGAGAAACTCTGGAAACACCATATATTTT. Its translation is CASSFNMEGRNSGNTIYF.

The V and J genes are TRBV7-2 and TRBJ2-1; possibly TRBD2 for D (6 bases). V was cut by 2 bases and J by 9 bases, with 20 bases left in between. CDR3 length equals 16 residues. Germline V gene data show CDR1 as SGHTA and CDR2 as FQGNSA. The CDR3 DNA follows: TGTGCCAGCAGCTTAACGAGTTCCCTGGGGGGAGGTGAGCAGTTCTTC. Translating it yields CASSLTSSLGGGEQFF.